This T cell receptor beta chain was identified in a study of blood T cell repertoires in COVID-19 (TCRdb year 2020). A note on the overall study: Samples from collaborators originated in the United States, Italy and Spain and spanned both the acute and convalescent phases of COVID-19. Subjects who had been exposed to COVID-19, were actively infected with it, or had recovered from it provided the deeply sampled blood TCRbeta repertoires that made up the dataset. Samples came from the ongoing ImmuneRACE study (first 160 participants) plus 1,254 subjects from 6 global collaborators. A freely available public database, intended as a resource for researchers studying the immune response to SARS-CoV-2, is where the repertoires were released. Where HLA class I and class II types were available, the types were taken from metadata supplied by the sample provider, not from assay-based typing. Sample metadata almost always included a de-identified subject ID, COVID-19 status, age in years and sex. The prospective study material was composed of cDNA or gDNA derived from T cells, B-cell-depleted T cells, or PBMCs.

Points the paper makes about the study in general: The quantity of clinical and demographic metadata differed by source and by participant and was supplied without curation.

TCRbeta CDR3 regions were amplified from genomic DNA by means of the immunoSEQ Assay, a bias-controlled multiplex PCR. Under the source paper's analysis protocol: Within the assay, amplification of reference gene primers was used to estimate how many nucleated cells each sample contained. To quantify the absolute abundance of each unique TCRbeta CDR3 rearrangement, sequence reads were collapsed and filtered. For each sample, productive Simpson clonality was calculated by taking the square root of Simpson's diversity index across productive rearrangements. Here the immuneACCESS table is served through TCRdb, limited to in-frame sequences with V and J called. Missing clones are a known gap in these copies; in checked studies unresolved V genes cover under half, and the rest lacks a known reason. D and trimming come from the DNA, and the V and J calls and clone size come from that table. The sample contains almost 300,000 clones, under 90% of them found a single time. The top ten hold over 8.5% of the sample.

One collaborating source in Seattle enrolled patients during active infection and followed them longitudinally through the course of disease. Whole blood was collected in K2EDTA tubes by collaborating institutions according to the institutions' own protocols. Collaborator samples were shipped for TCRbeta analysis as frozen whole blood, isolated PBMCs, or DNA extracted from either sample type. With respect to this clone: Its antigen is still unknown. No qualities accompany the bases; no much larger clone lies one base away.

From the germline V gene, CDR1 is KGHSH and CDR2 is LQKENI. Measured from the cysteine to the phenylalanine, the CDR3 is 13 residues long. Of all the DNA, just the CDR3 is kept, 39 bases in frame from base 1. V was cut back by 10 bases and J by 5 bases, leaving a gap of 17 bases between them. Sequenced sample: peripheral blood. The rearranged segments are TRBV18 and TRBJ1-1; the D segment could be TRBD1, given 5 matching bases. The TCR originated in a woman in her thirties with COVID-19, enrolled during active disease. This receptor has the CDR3 CATTLGGGTEAFF. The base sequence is TGTGCCACTACCCTCGGGGGAGGAACTGAAGCTTTCTTT. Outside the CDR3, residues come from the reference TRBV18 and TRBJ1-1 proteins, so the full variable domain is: NAGVMQNPRHLVRRRGQEARLRCSPMKGHSHVYWYRQLPEEGLKFMVYLQKENIIDESGMPKERFSAEFPKEGPSILRIQQVVRGDSAAYFCATTLGGGTEAFFGQGTRLTVV.